This TCR beta chain was recorded in a study of identifying expanded T cells in peripheral blood. The CDR3 sequence is 14 residues long. Germline CDR1 and CDR2: LNHDA and SQIVND (reference sequence). V lost 5 bases and J 6 bases, leaving 14 bases between the germline ends. TCRdb keeps only in-frame clones here, not all; method: immunoSEQ multiplex PCR. The sample lists roughly 82,000 clones, roughly 81% occurring once. The sequence was collected from a person aged 18-70 years in good health. The chain is built from TRBV19 and TRBJ2-1; maybe TRBD2 (6 bases). Sequencing was carried out using blood. The CDR3 DNA is TGTGCCAGTAGTCTGGCGGGAACTCCCAATGAGCAGTTCTTC. Protein: CASSLAGTPNEQFF. The full variable domain, completed using reference TRBV19 and TRBJ2-1, is DGGITQSPKYLFRKEGQNVTLSCEQNLNHDAMYWYRQDPGQGLRLIYYSQIVNDFQKGDIAEGYSVSREKKESFPLTVTSAQKNPTAFYLCASSLAGTPNEQFFGPGTRLTVL.